These 21 T cell receptor beta chains were all obtained from the same sample, sequenced in a study of blood T cell repertoires in COVID-19. The assay was immunoSEQ multiplex PCR, and TCRdb's table has in-frame clones only and misses some. The sample holds 140,000 to 150,000 clones; more than 75% are singletons and the top ten take roughly 2.6%. What was sequenced was peripheral blood. These receptors all come from a human donor with acute or convalescent COVID-19. The donor label of this sample is uncertain.

The J gene is TRBJ2-7, the V gene TRBV6-5; 11 bases are a match to TRBD2. The ends lost 6 bases at V and 2 bases at J; junction bases unmatched: 0. CDR3 length: 13 residues. Germline CDR1 MNHEY, CDR2 SVGAGI. Here the CDR3 reads CASRTSGTYEQYV. The CDR3 DNA is TGTGCCAGCAGGACTAGCGGGACCTACGAGCAGTACGTC.

The chain carries TRBV19 and TRBJ1-5, with D uncertain. V dropped 0 bases and J dropped 6 bases, with 12 bases sitting between them. The CDR3 loop spans 15 amino acids. Germline V gene lookup returns CDR1 LNHDA and CDR2 SQIVND (reference sequence). CDR3 region: CASSIDTGIFQPQHF. CDR3 sequence (DNA): TGTGCCAGTAGTATAGATACGGGGATCTTTCAGCCCCAGCATTTT.

On this clone itself: The same CDR3 is also encoded by other DNA sequences in this sample. This chain links TRBV28 with TRBJ2-1; a weak D match, TRBD1 (5 bases). The germline CDR1 and CDR2 sequences are MDHEN and SYDVKM. There are 12 residues in the CDR3. V was pared by 6 bases and J by 4 bases, with 7 bases between. The CDR3 loop is CASSPGYNEQFF. CDR3 nucleotides: TGTGCCAGCAGCCCAGGGTACAATGAGCAGTTCTTC.

This chain connects TRBV7-2 to TRBJ1-5; D possibly corresponds to TRBD1 (6 bases). CDR1 and CDR2 (germline): SGHTA, FQGNSA. The CDR3 is made up of 16 amino acids. V lost 1 base and J lost 5, with 15 bases in between. The DNA for the CDR3 is TGTGCCAGCAGCTTAGTCTTGGGCTCAGGGGATCAGCCCCAGCATTTT. The encoded protein is CASSLVLGSGDQPQHF.

The chain combines TRBV7-9 with TRBJ2-1; 12 bases fit TRBD2. The length of the CDR3 is 15 residues. Per germline, CDR1 SEHNR and CDR2 FQNEAQ (reference sequence). V lost 4 bases and J lost 8; bases outside the gene matches: 6. Here the CDR3 DNA reads TGTGCCAGCAGCTCCTCGGGACTAGCGGGTGATGAGCAGTTCTTC. This encodes CASSSSGLAGDEQFF.

V usage is TRBV18 and J usage is TRBJ2-7, with D perhaps matching TRBD2 (6 bases). V lost 3 bases to trimming and J lost 3 bases, with 12 bases between them. Germline V gene sequence: CDR1 KGHSH, CDR2 LQKENI. The CDR3 consists of 14 residues. CDR3 nucleotide sequence: TGTGCCAGCTCACCGGCTCCGGGAGACTACGAGCAGTACGTC. It translates to CASSPAPGDYEQYV.

V usage is TRBV7-2 and J usage is TRBJ2-5; 9 nucleotides line up with TRBD2. The germline CDR1 and CDR2 sequences are SGHTA and FQGNSA. The J segment lost 4 bases and the V segment lost 5 bases, leaving 14 bases of the junction unmatched. CDR3 length: 17 amino acids. CDR3 nucleotide sequence: TGTGCCAGCAGCCCTATGTTCATGGTAGCGGGAGTAGAGACCCAGTACTTC. Its protein product is CASSPMFMVAGVETQYF.

This sequence joins TRBV21-1 and TRBJ2-7; the D call TRBD1 from the table was never checked on the DNA. TRBV21-1 is a pseudogene locus. The CDR3 runs 16 residues. CDR3: CASSRPRTGKSNEQYV. CDR3 sequence (DNA): TGTGCCAGCAGCAGGCCCCGGACAGGGAAGAGTAACGAGCAGTACGTC.

This clone is a singleton in its sample. This rearrangement joins TRBV4-3 to TRBJ2-3; D might be TRBD1 (6 bases). The germline V gene has CDR1 LGHNA and CDR2 YSLEER. V lost 4 bases and J 5 bases, leaving 16 bases between the germline ends. There are 15 residues in the CDR3. CDR3 nucleotide sequence: TGCGCCAGCAGCCCCCGCTACACAGGGATAGATACGCAGTATTTT. Translating it yields CASSPRYTGIDTQYF.

The chain employs TRBV19 and TRBJ1-5; 7 bases are shared with TRBD1. This CDR3 is built from 19 residues. CDR1 is LNHDA, CDR2 SQIVND, per germline (reference sequence). V trimming: 1 base; J trimming: 7 bases; junction bases outside the gene matches: 19. Here the CDR3 DNA reads TGTGCCAGTAGTATAGTTTCGCAGGGGGGATCCCACAACGGGCAGCCCCAGCATTTT. Translating gives CASSIVSQGGSHNGQPQHF.

This clone occurred once. The gene calls are TRBV9 and TRBJ2-5; 9 bases map to TRBD2. Germline loops: CDR1 SGDLS, CDR2 YYNGEE. V was pared by 0 bases and J by 4 bases, with 4 bases of the junction left unmatched. The CDR3 contains 15 residues. The CDR3 region is CASSVGGGAVETQYF. CDR3 coding DNA: TGTGCCAGCAGCGTAGGCGGGGGGGCCGTAGAGACCCAGTACTTC.

V usage is TRBV5-6 and J usage is TRBJ1-6, with 8 bases identical to TRBD1. Germline V gene sequence: CDR1 SGHDT, CDR2 YYEEEE. The length of the CDR3 is 15 residues. V shed 4 bases, J shed 6 bases, and the junction held 6 bases outside the gene matches. Written as DNA, the CDR3 is TGTGCCAGCAGCCCGGGGACAGGCGGTAATTCACCCCTCCACTTT. It yields the protein CASSPGTGGNSPLHF.

The chain links TRBV7-3 to TRBJ1-1; the D gene is possibly TRBD1 (5 bases). Trimming took off 4 bases at V and 4 bases at J, with 13 bases between the two ends. CDR1 and CDR2 (germline): SGHTA, FQGTGA. The CDR3 contains 14 residues. The CDR3 DNA reads TGTGCCAGCAGCTCGGACACGGCGACCACTGAAGCTTTCTTT. This sequence encodes CASSSDTATTEAFF.

About this clone: The sample contains more than one DNA sequence encoding this CDR3. V gene TRBV7-2 combines with J gene TRBJ1-1; no reliable D call. V was shortened by 4 bases and J by 1 base, with 7 bases between the two germline ends. This CDR3 spans 13 amino acids. Per the germline V gene, CDR1 is SGHTA and CDR2 is FQGNSA. CDR3 in amino acids: CASSSQENTEAFF. Written as DNA, the CDR3 is TGTGCCAGCAGCTCTCAGGAGAACACTGAAGCTTTCTTT.

J is TRBJ1-2 and V is TRBV2; 8 bases line up with TRBD1. The CDR3 is 14 residues long. The V gene's germline CDR1 is SNHLY and CDR2 FYNNEI. Trimming took 7 bases from V and 0 from J; bases not matched to a gene: 4. CDR3 amino acids: CASNGQGSNYGYTF. The CDR3 coding sequence is TGTGCCAGCAATGGACAGGGATCTAACTATGGCTACACCTTC. The variable domain in full, with the rest retrieved from reference TRBV2 and TRBJ1-2, is EPEVTQTPSHQVTQMGQEVILRCVPISNHLYFYWYRQILGQKVEFLVSFYNNEISEKSEIFDDQFSVERPDGSNFTLKIRSTKLEDSAMYFCASNGQGSNYGYTFGSGTRLTVV.

This chain uses TRBV6-5 with TRBJ2-1, with 11 bases matching TRBD2. V trimming: 7 bases; J trimming: 4 bases; junction bases outside the gene matches: 3. There are 14 residues in the CDR3. Germline assignment: CDR1 MNHEY and CDR2 SVGAGI. CDR3 protein: CASKGLAGYNEQFF. The CDR3 DNA reads as TGTGCCAGCAAAGGACTAGCGGGTTACAATGAGCAGTTCTTC.

The chain couples TRBV9 to TRBJ1-4; TRBD1 aligns across 10 bases. CDR3 size: 17 residues. Germline V gene lookup returns CDR1 SGDLS and CDR2 YYNGEE. V was clipped by 3 bases and J by 4 bases; unmatched bases: 9. In nucleotides, the CDR3 is TGTGCCAGCAGCGGCGCCGGGACAGGGGTTGGTAATGAAAAACTGTTTTTT. It is translated as CASSGAGTGVGNEKLFF.

The J gene is TRBJ1-5, the V gene TRBV3-1 (or the pseudogene TRBV3-2); TRBD1 is a possible D gene (5 bases). The CDR3 runs to 19 residues. Deletions cut 1 base from V and 0 bases from J, with 19 bases between. In germline, CDR1 is LGHDT, CDR2 YNNKEL (reference sequence). CDR3 amino acids: CASSQVHGGIQYSNQPQHF. As DNA, the CDR3 is TGTGCCAGCAGCCAAGTTCATGGGGGGATACAATATAGCAATCAGCCCCAGCATTTT.

The rearrangement links TRBV19 to TRBJ1-5, with TRBD1 matching over 8 bases. The CDR3 has 16 residues. The ends lost 3 bases at V and 2 bases at J; junction bases unmatched: 6. Germline V gene lookup returns CDR1 LNHDA and CDR2 SQIVND (reference sequence). CDR3 sequence (DNA): TGTGCCAGTAGTATTTCAGGGGGCCCGCGCAATCAGCCCCAGCATTTT. It encodes CASSISGGPRNQPQHF.

This clone was seen just once. This chain links TRBV27 with TRBJ1-2; D not resolved. CDR3 length: 13 residues. Germline V gene sequence: CDR1 MNHEY, CDR2 SMNVEV (reference sequence). V lost 3 bases to trimming and J lost 7 bases, with 12 bases between them. CDR3 in amino acids: CASSFSGFFGYTF. In DNA form, the CDR3 reads TGTGCCAGCAGTTTTTCGGGTTTTTTTGGCTACACCTTC.

The chain is built from TRBV24-1 and TRBJ1-2; 7 nucleotides line up with TRBD1. The CDR3 runs to 13 residues. Germline V gene sequence: CDR1 KGHDR, CDR2 SFDVKD. V trimming: 4 bases; J trimming: 8 bases; junction bases outside the gene matches: 6. In DNA, the CDR3 is TGTGCCACCAGTGACCAACAGGGGACCGGCTACACCTTC. This codes for CATSDQQGTGYTF.